The clone carrying this T cell receptor beta chain was observed a few times. The CDR3 runs to 17 residues. V lost 6 bases, J lost 4 bases, and 12 bases stayed unmatched. In germline, CDR1 is SNHLY, CDR2 FYNNEI. This specimen belongs to a study of regulatory T cells in long-lasting Graves disease. Documented time point: persistent/refractory GD, antithyroid drugs over 5 years with positive TRAb. PBMC-extracted RNA yielded the TCR library. The patient group derived from an endocrinology department in Xi'an, China. Both iRepertoire HTBI primers and Arm-PCR of CDR3 regions were used to build the TCR beta libraries. From the multiplex PCR reads, TCRdb called clonotypes with MiXCR, one entry per CDR3 protein. In the table there are a few hundred thousand distinct CDR3 sequences, roughly 21% of which are singletons.

The TCR sequence derives from a female donor with Graves disease. J is TRBJ2-2 and V is TRBV2; 9 bases agree with TRBD1. Sequenced here: peripheral blood mononuclear cells (PBMCs), sampled when the disease was refractory, from a patient treated with antithyroid drugs. CDR3 amino acids: CASSTHSQGAGTGELFF. CDR3 coding DNA: TGTGCCAGCAGCACTCACTCACAGGGGGCGGGCACCGGGGAGCTGTTTTTT.